This T cell receptor beta chain originates from a study of HIV-infected patients and healthy controls. Findings and limits, study-wide: HIV-associated CDR3 frequencies dropped significantly during therapy; CMV-associated ones, mostly rising, changed nonsignificantly.

Relative to its sample, this clonotype is medium-sized. What it binds is unknown. 400 to 550 ng RNA was reverse transcribed with alpha and beta constant-region primers. Each of the alpha and beta chains got its own library through chain-specific third strand synthesis with indices. An approximately 23-cycle PCR with P5s and P7 primers followed a short adapter-adding first PCR. Each CDR3 protein is one row after TCRdb ran MiXCR on the 5' RACE reads. The table records roughly 15,000 distinct CDR3 sequences, more than 8.5% of them present only once. All unsorted peripheral T cells were captured because whole blood was used without fractionation. This clonotype was sampled from an adult in good health. The material sequenced was blood.

For the CDR3, the DNA is TGTGCCAGCAGCTTCGAACAGGTCGCGTACTTC. As protein: CASSFEQVAYF. The chain couples TRBV7-2 to TRBJ2-5, with TRBD1 as a possible D gene (5 bases). CDR3 size: 11 residues. With 3 bases removed from V and 13 bases from J, the gap between germline ends came to 12 bases. The germline V gene has CDR1 SGHTA and CDR2 FQGNSA.